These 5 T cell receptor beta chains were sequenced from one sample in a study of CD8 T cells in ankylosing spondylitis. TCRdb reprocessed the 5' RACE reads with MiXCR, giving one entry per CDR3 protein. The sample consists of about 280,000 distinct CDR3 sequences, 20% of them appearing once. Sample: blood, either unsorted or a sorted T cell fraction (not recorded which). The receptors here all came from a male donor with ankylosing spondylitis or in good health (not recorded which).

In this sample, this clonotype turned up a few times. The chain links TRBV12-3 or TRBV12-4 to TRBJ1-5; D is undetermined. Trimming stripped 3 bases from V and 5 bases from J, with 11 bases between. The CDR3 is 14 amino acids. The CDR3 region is CASSFLLLDQPQHF. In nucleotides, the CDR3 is TGTGCCAGCAGTTTTTTGTTACTGGATCAGCCCCAGCATTTT.

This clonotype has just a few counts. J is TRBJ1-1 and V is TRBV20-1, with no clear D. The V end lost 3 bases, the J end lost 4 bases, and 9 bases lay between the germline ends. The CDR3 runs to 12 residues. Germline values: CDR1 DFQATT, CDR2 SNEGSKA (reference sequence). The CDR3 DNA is TGCAGTGCTAGTGAGGGTTTCACTGAAGCTTTCTTT. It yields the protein CSASEGFTEAFF.

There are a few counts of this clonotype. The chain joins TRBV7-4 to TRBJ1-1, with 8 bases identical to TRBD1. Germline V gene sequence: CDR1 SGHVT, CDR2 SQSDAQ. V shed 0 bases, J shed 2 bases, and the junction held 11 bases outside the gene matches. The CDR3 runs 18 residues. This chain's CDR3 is CASSLAPDRVCPNTEAFF. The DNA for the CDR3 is TGTGCCAGCAGCTTAGCACCGGACAGGGTCTGTCCTAACACTGAAGCTTTCTTT. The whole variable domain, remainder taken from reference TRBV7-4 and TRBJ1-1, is GAGVSQSPRYKVAKRGRDVALRCDSISGHVTLYWYRQTLGQGSEVLTYSQSDAQRDKSGRPSGRFSAERPERSVSTLKIQRTEQGDSAVYLCASSLAPDRVCPNTEAFFGQGTRLTVV.

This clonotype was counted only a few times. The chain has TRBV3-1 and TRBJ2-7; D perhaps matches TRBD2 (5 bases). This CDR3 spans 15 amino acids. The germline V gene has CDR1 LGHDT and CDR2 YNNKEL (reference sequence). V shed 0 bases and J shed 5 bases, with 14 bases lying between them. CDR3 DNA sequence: TGTGCCAGCAGCCAAGAGTGGCGGGCTCAGGACGAGCAGTACGTC. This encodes CASSQEWRAQDEQYV.

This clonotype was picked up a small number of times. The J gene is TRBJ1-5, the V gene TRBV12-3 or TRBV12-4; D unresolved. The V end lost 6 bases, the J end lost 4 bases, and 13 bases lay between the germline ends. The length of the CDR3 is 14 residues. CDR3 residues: CASSHQTENQPQHF. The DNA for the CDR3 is TGTGCCAGCAGCCACCAGACGGAAAATCAGCCCCAGCATTTT.